This T cell receptor (beta chain) is from a study of T cell repertoires in cytomegalovirus infection. General study findings and limits: Cumulative public TCR beta family frequency identified carriers of CMV plus the relevant HLA.

TCRdb recomputed calls from the reads with MiXCR, one row per CDR3 protein. The sample carries 700,000 to 850,000 distinct CDR3 sequences, 30% to 35% recorded once. Germline CDR1 KGHSH, CDR2 LQKENI. The CDR3 is 17 amino acids. The germline V and J ends were trimmed by 1 base and 5 bases, with 17 bases remaining between them. On this clonotype: Its antigen is unidentified.

The gene calls are TRBV18 and TRBJ2-2; D is undetermined. The receptor's source is a human donor in good health (CMV status not recorded). Some clones in this sample may be carry-over from other donors' samples. The material was cultured CD8+ T cells from PBMCs, obtained from culture after CMV antigen stimulation. DNA of the CDR3: TGTGCCAGCTCACCACTAGGGCAGGTCTCGTGGACCGGGGAGCTGTTTTTT. Protein product: CASSPLGQVSWTGELFF.